A selection of T cell receptor beta chains follows, all from one sample in a study of blood T cell repertoires in COVID-19. Measured with immunoSEQ multiplex PCR; TCRdb has only the in-frame clones, and not every one. Counted here are about 270,000 clones, about 89% occurring once; the ten biggest clones make up 2% to 2.5%. Sequencing was performed on peripheral blood. Source of these receptors: a middle-aged man with acute or convalescent COVID-19. CDR3s include the opening cysteine and the closing phenylalanine or tryptophan. D genes are given only for firm matches. Size tells how often a clone was seen (once, few, many) or the class of an expanded clone, and some rows leave it out.

d_gene,j_gene,abundance,v_gene,CDR3nt,CDR3aa
.,TRBJ2-2,.,TRBV19,TGTGCCAGTAGTATCCCAGGGACCGGGGAGCTGTTTTTT,CASSIPGTGELFF
TRBD1,TRBJ1-1,.,TRBV18,TGTGCCAGCTCACCACAGGGACAGGGGAACACTGAAGCTTTCTTT,CASSPQGQGNTEAFF
TRBD1,TRBJ2-2,.,TRBV29-1,TGCAGCGCGGGACAGACGAACACCGGGGAGCTGTTTTTT,CSAGQTNTGELFF
.,TRBJ1-2,.,TRBV6-5,TGTGCCAGCAGGGACAGTCATAAGTATGGCTACACCTTC,CASRDSHKYGYTF
TRBD1,TRBJ2-5,.,TRBV3-1/TRBV3-2,TGTGCCAGCAGCCCCCGTCGACAGGGTATCGAGACCCAGTACTTC,CASSPRRQGIETQYF
.,TRBJ2-2,.,TRBV5-5,TGTGCCAGCAGCTGGTCAGACAGCTCCCTGGGGACCGGGGAGCTGTTTTTT,CASSWSDSSLGTGELFF
.,TRBJ2-5,.,TRBV10-3,TGTGCCATCAGGCCAGACAGCCAAGAGACCCAGTACTTC,CAIRPDSQETQYF
.,TRBJ1-5,.,TRBV18,TGTGCCAGCTCACCCACCGGGGGCAATCAGCCCCAGCATTTT,CASSPTGGNQPQHF
.,TRBJ2-6,once,TRBV7-9,TGTGCCAGCAGCTTAGCCTTTTCAACAGGAGTGGCTGGGGCCAACGTCCTGACTTTC,CASSLAFSTGVAGANVLTF
TRBD2,TRBJ2-1,.,TRBV30,TGTGCCTGGAGGCCAGCGGGGGGCTACAATGAGCAGTTCTTC,CAWRPAGGYNEQFF
.,TRBJ1-1,.,TRBV29-1,TGCAGCGAGGGCCAGGGTTCCGGGGGGAACACTGAAGCTTTCTTT,CSEGQGSGGNTEAFF
.,TRBJ2-5,.,TRBV6-6,TGTGCCAGCAGTCCGTACCAAGAGACCCAGTACTTC,CASSPYQETQYF